The T cell receptor beta chain under discussion was sequenced for a study of CXCR3-negative and CXCR3-positive naive CD8 T cells. The overall study: Some 150 million TRB reads were obtained in total, which works out to about 1.5 +/- 0.3 million per library.

TRB cDNA was prepared as libraries by UMI-labeled 5' RACE. TCRdb reprocessed the 5' RACE reads and keeps a single row for each CDR3 protein, giving no DNA. The sample includes around 140,000 distinct CDR3 sequences. About this clonotype: Its matching antigen is unknown.

The CDR3 spans 13 residues. Per germline, CDR1 MGHRA and CDR2 YSYEKL. Findings of the study overall: CXCR3-positive naive cells had TRB CDR3s that were more hydrophobic than CXCR3-negative naive cells had. In naive cells, CXCR3-negative and CXCR3-positive subsets had similar TRBV-TRBJ usage; memory cells differed. Both of the naive subsets showed about the same high diversity, but memory CD8+ cells had much less.

The chain joins TRBV4-1 to TRBJ2-5. Sequenced sample: naive CXCR3+ CD8+ T cells from blood. The subset denotes: CD45RO-CCR7+CD27+CD95- naive CD8+ T cells expressing CXCR3 (TNR3+). This clonotype was sampled from a human donor in good health. Some clones in this sample may be carry-over from other donors' samples. CDR3 sequence: CASSQVPEKTQYF.